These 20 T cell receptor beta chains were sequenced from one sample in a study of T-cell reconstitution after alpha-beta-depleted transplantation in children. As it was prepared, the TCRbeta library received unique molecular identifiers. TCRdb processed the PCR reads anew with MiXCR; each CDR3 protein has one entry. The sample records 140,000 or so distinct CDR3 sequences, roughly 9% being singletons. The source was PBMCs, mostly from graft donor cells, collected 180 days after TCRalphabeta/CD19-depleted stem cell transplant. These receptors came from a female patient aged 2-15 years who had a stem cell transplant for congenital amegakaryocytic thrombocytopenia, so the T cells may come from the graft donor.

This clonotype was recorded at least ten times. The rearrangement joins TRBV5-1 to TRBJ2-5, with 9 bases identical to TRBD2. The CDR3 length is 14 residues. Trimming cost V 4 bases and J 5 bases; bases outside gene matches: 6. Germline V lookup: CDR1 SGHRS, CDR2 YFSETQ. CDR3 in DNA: TGCGCCAGCAGCCCTTTAGCGGGAGAGGAGACCCAGTACTTC. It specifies CASSPLAGEETQYF.

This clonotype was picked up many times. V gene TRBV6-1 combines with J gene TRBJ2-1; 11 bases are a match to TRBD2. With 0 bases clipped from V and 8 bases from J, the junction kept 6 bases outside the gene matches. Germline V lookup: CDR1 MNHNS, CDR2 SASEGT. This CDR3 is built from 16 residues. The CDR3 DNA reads TGTGCCAGCAGTGAAGCCGGGACTAGCGGTTGGGATGAGCAGTTCTTC. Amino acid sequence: CASSEAGTSGWDEQFF.

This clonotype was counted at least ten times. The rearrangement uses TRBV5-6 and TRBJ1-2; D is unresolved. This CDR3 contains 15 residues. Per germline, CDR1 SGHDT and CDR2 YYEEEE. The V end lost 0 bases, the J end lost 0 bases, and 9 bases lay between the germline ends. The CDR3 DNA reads TGTGCCAGCAGCTTGGGGGCAGCCGCTAACTATGGCTACACCTTC. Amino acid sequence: CASSLGAAANYGYTF.

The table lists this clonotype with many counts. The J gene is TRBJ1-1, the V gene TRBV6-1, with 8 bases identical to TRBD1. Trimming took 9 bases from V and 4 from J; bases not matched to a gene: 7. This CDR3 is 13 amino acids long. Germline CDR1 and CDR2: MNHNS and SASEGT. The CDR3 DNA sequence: TGTGCCAGTGGACAGGGTGGGAGCACTGAAGCTTTCTTT. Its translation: CASGQGGSTEAFF.

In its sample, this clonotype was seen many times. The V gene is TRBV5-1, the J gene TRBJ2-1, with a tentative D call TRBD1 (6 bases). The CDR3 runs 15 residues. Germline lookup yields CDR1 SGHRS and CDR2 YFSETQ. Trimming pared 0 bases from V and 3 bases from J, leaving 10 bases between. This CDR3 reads CASSLDAGDYNEQFF. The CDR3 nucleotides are TGCGCCAGCAGCTTGGACGCAGGGGACTACAATGAGCAGTTCTTC.

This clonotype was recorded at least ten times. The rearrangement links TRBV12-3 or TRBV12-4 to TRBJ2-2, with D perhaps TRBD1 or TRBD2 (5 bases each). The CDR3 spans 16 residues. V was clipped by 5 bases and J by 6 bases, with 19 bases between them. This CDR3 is CASSPTGHVLAGELFF. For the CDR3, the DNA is TGTGCCAGCAGTCCCACGGGGCATGTTCTCGCCGGGGAGCTGTTTTTT.

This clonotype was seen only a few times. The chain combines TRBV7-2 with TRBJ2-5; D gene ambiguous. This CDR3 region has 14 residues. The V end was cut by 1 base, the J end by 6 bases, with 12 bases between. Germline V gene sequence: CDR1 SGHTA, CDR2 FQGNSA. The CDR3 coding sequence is TGTGCCAGCAGCTTAGGGGTAGGGCGGAAGACCCAGTACTTC. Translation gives CASSLGVGRKTQYF.

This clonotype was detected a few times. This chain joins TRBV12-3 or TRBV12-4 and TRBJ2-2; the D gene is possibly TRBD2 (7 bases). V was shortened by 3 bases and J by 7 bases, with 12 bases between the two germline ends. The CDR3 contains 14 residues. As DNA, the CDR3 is TGTGCCAGCAGTTTGGGGGGGCAAAGCGGGGAGCTGTTTTTT. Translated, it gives CASSLGGQSGELFF.

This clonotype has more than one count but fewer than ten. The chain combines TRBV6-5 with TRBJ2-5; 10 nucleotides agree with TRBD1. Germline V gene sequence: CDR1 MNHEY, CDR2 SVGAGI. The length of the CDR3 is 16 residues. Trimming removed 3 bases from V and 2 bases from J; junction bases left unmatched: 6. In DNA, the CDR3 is TGTGCCAGCAGTTATCACGGGACAGGGGATCAAGAGACCCAGTACTTC. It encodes CASSYHGTGDQETQYF.

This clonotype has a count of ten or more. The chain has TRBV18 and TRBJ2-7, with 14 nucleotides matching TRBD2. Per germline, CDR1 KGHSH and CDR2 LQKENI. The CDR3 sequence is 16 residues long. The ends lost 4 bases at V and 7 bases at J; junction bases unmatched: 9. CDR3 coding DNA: TGTGCCAGCTCACAACTCGGGACTAGCGGGAGTGATGAGCAGTACTTC. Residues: CASSQLGTSGSDEQYF. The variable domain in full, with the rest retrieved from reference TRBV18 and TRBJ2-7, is NAGVMQNPRHLVRRRGQEARLRCSPMKGHSHVYWYRQLPEEGLKFMVYLQKENIIDESGMPKERFSAEFPKEGPSILRIQQVVRGDSAAYFCASSQLGTSGSDEQYFGPGTRLTVT.

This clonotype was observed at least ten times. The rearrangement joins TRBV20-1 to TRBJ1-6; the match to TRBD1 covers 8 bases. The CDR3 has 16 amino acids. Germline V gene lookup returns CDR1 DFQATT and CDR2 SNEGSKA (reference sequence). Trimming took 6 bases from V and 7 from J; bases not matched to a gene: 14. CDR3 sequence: CSATDRGLLGNSPLHF. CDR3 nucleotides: TGCAGTGCCACAGACAGGGGACTACTGGGGAATTCACCCCTCCACTTT.

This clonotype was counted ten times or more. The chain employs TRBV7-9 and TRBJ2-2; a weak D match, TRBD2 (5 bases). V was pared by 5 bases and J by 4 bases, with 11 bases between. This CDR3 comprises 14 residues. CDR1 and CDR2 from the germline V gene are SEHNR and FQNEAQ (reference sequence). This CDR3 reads CASSRAGGTGELFF. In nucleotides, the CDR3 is TGTGCCAGCAGCCGCGCCGGAGGCACCGGGGAGCTGTTTTTT. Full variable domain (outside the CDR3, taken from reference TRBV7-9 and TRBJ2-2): DTGVSQNPRHKITKRGQNVTFRCDPISEHNRLYWYRQTLGQGPEFLTYFQNEAQLEKSRLLSDRFSAERPKGSFSTLEIQRTEQGDSAMYLCASSRAGGTGELFFGEGSRLTVL.

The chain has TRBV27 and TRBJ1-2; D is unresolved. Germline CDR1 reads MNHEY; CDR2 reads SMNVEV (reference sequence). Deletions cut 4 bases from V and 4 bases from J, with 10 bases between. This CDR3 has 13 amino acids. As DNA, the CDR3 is TGTGCCAGCAGTTCTTCCACGAGCTATGGCTACACCTTC. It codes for CASSSSTSYGYTF.

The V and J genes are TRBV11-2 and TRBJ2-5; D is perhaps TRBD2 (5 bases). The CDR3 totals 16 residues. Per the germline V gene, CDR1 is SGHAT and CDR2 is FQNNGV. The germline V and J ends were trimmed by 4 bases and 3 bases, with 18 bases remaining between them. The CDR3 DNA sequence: TGTGCCAGCAGCTCCCCCGGACTCCACCACAAAGAGACCCAGTACTTC. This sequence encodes CASSSPGLHHKETQYF.

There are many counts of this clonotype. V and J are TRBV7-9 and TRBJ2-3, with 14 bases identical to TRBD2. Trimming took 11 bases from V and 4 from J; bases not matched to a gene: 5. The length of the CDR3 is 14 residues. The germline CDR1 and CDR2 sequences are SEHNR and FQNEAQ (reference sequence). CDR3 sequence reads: CAGKTSGGADTQYF. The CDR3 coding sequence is TGTGCCGGCAAGACTAGCGGGGGGGCAGATACGCAGTATTTT.

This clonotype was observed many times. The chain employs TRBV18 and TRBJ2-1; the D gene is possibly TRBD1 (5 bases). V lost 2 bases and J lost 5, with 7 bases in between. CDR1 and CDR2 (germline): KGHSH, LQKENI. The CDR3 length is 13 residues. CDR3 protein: CASSPSGNNEQFF. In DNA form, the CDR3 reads TGTGCCAGCTCACCATCAGGGAACAATGAGCAGTTCTTC. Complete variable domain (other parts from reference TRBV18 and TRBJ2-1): NAGVMQNPRHLVRRRGQEARLRCSPMKGHSHVYWYRQLPEEGLKFMVYLQKENIIDESGMPKERFSAEFPKEGPSILRIQQVVRGDSAAYFCASSPSGNNEQFFGPGTRLTVL.

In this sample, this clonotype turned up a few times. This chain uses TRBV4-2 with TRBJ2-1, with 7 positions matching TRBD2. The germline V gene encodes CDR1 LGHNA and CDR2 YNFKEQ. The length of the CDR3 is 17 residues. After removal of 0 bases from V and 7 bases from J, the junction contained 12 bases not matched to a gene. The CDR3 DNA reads TGTGCCAGCAGCCAAGAAGGAATAGCGGGCAGCGGGAATGAGCAGTTCTTC. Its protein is CASSQEGIAGSGNEQFF.

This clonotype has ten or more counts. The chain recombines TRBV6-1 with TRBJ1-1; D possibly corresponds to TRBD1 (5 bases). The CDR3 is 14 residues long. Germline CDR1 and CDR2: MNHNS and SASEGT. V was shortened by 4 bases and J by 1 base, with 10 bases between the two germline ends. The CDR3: CASSGPTANTEAFF. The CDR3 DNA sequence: TGTGCCAGCAGTGGACCGACAGCGAACACTGAAGCTTTCTTT.

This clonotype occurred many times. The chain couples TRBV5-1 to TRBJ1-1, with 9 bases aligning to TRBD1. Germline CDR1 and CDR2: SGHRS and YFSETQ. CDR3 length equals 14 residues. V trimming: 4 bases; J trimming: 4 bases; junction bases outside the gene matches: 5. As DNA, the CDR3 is TGCGCCAGCAGCACACAGGGGGCGCCCACTGAAGCTTTCTTT. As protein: CASSTQGAPTEAFF.

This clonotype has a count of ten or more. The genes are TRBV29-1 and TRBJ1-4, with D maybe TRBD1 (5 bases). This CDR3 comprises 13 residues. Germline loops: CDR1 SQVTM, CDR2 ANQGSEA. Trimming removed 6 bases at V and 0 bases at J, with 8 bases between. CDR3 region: CSVGGATNEKLFF. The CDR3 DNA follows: TGCAGCGTGGGGGGGGCAACTAATGAAAAACTGTTTTTT.